This is a list of T cell receptor beta chains from one sample in a study of post-analysis software for immune sequencing data. TCRdb ran MiXCR on the PCR reads and lists one entry per CDR3 protein. The table shows about 190,000 distinct CDR3 sequences, with over 25% occurring only once. Sequenced material: blood. Every receptor here comes from a girl aged 2-17 years with multiple sclerosis. Each CDR3 is given with its conserved first and last residue. Each record gives: D gene, V gene, J gene, clone size, CDR3 protein, CDR3 DNA. A D gene is named only where the DNA matches it firmly. Size tells how often a clone was seen (once, few, many) or the class of an expanded clone, and some rows leave it out.

NA,TRBV29-1,TRBJ2-7,many,CSVEALGGGSSYEQYF,TGCAGCGTTGAAGCACTGGGCGGGGGCTCCTCCTACGAGCAGTACTTC
TRBD2,TRBV5-1,TRBJ2-1,many,CASSLGAGGNNEQFF,TGCGCCAGCAGCTTGGGAGCGGGAGGGAACAATGAGCAGTTCTTC
TRBD1,TRBV18,TRBJ1-4,NA,CASSPRDRTAELFF,TGTGCCAGCTCACCCCGGGACAGGACCGCGGAACTGTTTTTT
NA,TRBV12-3/TRBV12-4,TRBJ1-1,few,CASSLAPAGTQAFF,TGTGCCAGCAGCTTGGCCCCTGCAGGGACCCAAGCTTTCTTT
NA,TRBV4-2,TRBJ1-1,NA,CASSQDVGSGTEAFF,TGTGCCAGCAGCCAAGACGTCGGGTCAGGGACTGAAGCTTTCTTT
TRBD1,TRBV7-6,TRBJ1-4,NA,CASSWAGGGEKLFF,TGTGCCAGCAGCTGGGCAGGGGGTGGGGAAAAACTGTTTTTT
NA,TRBV28,TRBJ2-7,NA,CASSYSAEQDF,TGTGCCAGCAGTTATTCCGCCGAGCAGGACTTC
NA,TRBV20-1,TRBJ2-7,many,CSAEMGLEEQYF,TGCAGTGCCGAGATGGGCCTAGAGGAGCAGTACTTC
NA,TRBV20-1,TRBJ2-3,NA,CSASLIPAGESTDTQYF,TGCAGTGCTAGTCTTATCCCGGCAGGGGAGAGCACAGATACGCAGTATTTT
NA,TRBV27,TRBJ2-1,NA,CASSLSPISSGPFHEQFF,TGTGCCAGCAGTTTATCCCCTATTTCCAGCGGGCCTTTTCATGAGCAGTTCTTC